The 16 T cell receptor beta chains in this list originate from one sample, sequenced in a study of T cells in Graves' hyperthyroidism and ophthalmopathy. Researchers amplified the TCR beta CDR3 regions from RNA transcripts. First-round RT-PCR targeting the TCR CDR3 was performed with the HTBI primer set. Using its own MiXCR run on the multiplex PCR reads, TCRdb lists one record per CDR3 protein. The sample includes around 700,000 distinct CDR3 sequences, just over 35% of them seen just once. Sample: blood. Receptors originate from a woman between 35 and 50 years old with Graves' hyperthyroidism.

This chain links TRBV2 with TRBJ1-2, with no clear D. Germline V CDR1 and CDR2: SNHLY, FYNNEI. This CDR3 has 17 residues. Trimming removed 8 bases from V and 6 bases from J, with 28 bases in between. The CDR3 loop is CASGEYGMVRRNDGYTF. CDR3 DNA: TGTGCCAGCGGAGAGTACGGGATGGTCAGAAGAAACGATGGCTACACCTTC.

In its sample, this clonotype was seen many times. The chain is built from TRBV29-1 and TRBJ1-1, with unresolved D. Between the trimmed V and J ends, which lost 0 bases and 0 bases, there was a span of 11 bases. Germline CDR1 is SQVTM and CDR2 is ANQGSEA. The length of the CDR3 is 15 residues. CDR3 loop: CSVEDPARMNTEAFF. In nucleotides, the CDR3 is TGCAGCGTTGAAGATCCGGCCCGGATGAACACTGAAGCTTTCTTT.

This chain connects TRBV7-8 to TRBJ2-7, with a weak D call TRBD2 (6 bases). Germline CDR1 reads SGHVS; CDR2 reads FQNEAQ. The germline V and J ends were trimmed by 5 bases and 7 bases, with 18 bases remaining between them. The CDR3 runs to 14 residues. The DNA of the CDR3 is TGTGCCAGCAGCCCGCAAGCGGGCGCGCGGGAGCAGTACTTC. It translates to CASSPQAGAREQYF.

With respect to this clonotype: Since a much larger clone is just one base distant, this may be a read error. The J gene is TRBJ2-6, the V gene TRBV10-3, with D possibly matching TRBD1 (5 bases). This CDR3 is 15 amino acids long. Per the germline V gene, CDR1 is ENHRY and CDR2 is SYGVKD. The CDR3 DNA sequence: TGTGCCAGCAGTTACCTGGTGGCTGGGGCCAACGTCCCGACTTTC. Protein sequence: CASSYLVAGANVPTF.

The genes are TRBV25-1 and TRBJ1-1; D gene uncertain. CDR1 is MGHDK, CDR2 SYGVNS, per germline. CDR3 size: 14 residues. Trimming left V 11 bases short and J 5 bases short, with 21 bases between. The CDR3 is CAWSEGLERTEAFF. The CDR3 bases are TGTGCCTGGAGTGAGGGTCTAGAAAGGACTGAAGCTTTCTTT.

This clonotype was seen just once. The chain uses TRBV20-1 and TRBJ2-3; D is unclear. V was trimmed by 0 bases and J by 5 bases, leaving 0 bases between them. CDR1 and CDR2 from the germline V gene are DFQATT and SNEGSKA (reference sequence). The CDR3 runs 10 residues. In DNA, the CDR3 is TGCAGTGCTAGAGAAGATACGCAGTATTTT. It specifies CSAREDTQYF.

The sample holds a few counts of this clonotype. This rearrangement joins TRBV11-2 to TRBJ2-2; no clear D. Germline V gives CDR1 SGHAT, CDR2 FQNNGV. The CDR3 has 18 amino acids. V lost 0 bases to trimming and J lost 3 bases, with 17 bases between them. The CDR3 here is CASSLDLGQAADTGELFF. The CDR3 DNA follows: TGTGCCAGCAGCTTAGACCTAGGGCAGGCGGCGGACACCGGGGAGCTGTTTTTT. Together with reference TRBV11-2 and TRBJ2-2, the CDR3 gives the full variable domain: EAGVAQSPRYKIIEKRQSVAFWCNPISGHATLYWYQQILGQGPKLLIQFQNNGVVDDSQLPKDRFSAERLKGVDSTLKIQPAKLEDSAVYLCASSLDLGQAADTGELFFGEGSRLTVL.

The chain joins TRBV9 to TRBJ1-2, with a weak D call TRBD1 (5 bases). V was cut by 0 bases and J by 2 bases, with 14 bases left in between. The CDR3 contains 16 residues. Germline V CDR1 and CDR2: SGDLS, YYNGEE. The CDR3 DNA reads as TGTGCCAGCAGCGTAGCCCCGGTCGGGGGGAACTATGGCTACACCTTC. It specifies CASSVAPVGGNYGYTF.

A note on this clonotype: This may be a read error: a much more frequent sequence differs by one nucleotide. Since the CDR3 does not end with the conserved phenylalanine or tryptophan, this likely comes from a read error. The chain has TRBV20-1 and TRBJ1-6; no clear D gene. This CDR3 region has 16 residues. Germline lookup yields CDR1 DFQATT and CDR2 SNEGSKA (reference sequence). V was cut by 0 bases and J by 7 bases, with 16 bases left in between. The CDR3 loop is CSARDLRILRNSPLHS. As DNA, the CDR3 is TGCAGTGCTAGAGATCTGCGTATATTACGGAATTCACCCCTCCACTCT.

The chain is built from TRBV7-2 and TRBJ1-6, with 11 bases aligning to TRBD1. V gave up 6 bases and J gave up 9 bases; unmatched junction bases: 7. This CDR3 comprises 15 residues. Germline CDR1 and CDR2: SGHTA and FQGNSA. The chain's CDR3 is CASRPGQGAGSPLHF. CDR3 coding DNA: TGTGCCAGCAGGCCCGGACAGGGGGCAGGTTCACCCCTCCACTTT.

This clonotype was picked up a small number of times. The V gene is TRBV7-2, the J gene TRBJ2-2; 9 nucleotides agree with TRBD2. Germline-derived CDR1 and CDR2 are SGHTA and FQGNSA. CDR3 length: 16 amino acids. Trimming removed 3 bases from V and 3 bases from J; junction bases left unmatched: 5. The CDR3, as DNA: TGTGCCAGCAGCTTCGGGACTAGCCGGGACACCGGGGAGCTGTTTTTT. This gives the protein CASSFGTSRDTGELFF.

As regards this clonotype: At one of its ends the junction is not consistent with the germline gene, which may arise from a read error. The V call is TRBV7-9, the J call TRBJ1-4; D might be TRBD1 (5 bases). Germline loops: CDR1 SEHNR, CDR2 FQNEAQ (reference sequence). The CDR3 has 14 amino acids. The DNA of the CDR3 is TGTGCCAGCAGCGGGGGTACAGCTAATGAAGAACTGTTTTTT. It translates to CASSGGTANEELFF.

This clonotype occurred many times. This chain links TRBV19 with TRBJ1-5; TRBD1 is a possible D gene (5 bases). From germline, CDR1 is LNHDA and CDR2 SQIVND (reference sequence). V was cut by 3 bases and J by 11 bases, with 14 bases left in between. The length of the CDR3 is 13 residues. The CDR3 DNA reads TGTGCCAGTAGTATGGAGCTAATCAGGGCCCAGCATTTT. This gives the protein CASSMELIRAQHF.

The V and J genes are TRBV20-1 and TRBJ1-5; no clear D gene. Trimming cost V 2 bases and J 9 bases, with 20 bases left between them. CDR1 DFQATT and CDR2 SNEGSKA come from the germline V gene (reference sequence). The CDR3 has 15 residues. In DNA form, the CDR3 reads TGCAGTGCTAGACCGTCCGGACCCTTAGGAGGGCCCCAGCATTTT. Protein sequence: CSARPSGPLGGPQHF.

In its sample, this clonotype was seen many times. The chain is built from TRBV6-5 and TRBJ1-1; no definite D call. This CDR3 contains 11 residues. Trimming took off 2 bases at V and 7 bases at J, with 5 bases between the two ends. Per germline, CDR1 MNHEY and CDR2 SVGAGI. Here the CDR3 reads CASSYEREAFF. CDR3 DNA sequence: TGTGCCAGCAGTTACGAGCGTGAAGCTTTCTTT.

This clonotype was seen many times. The chain couples TRBV10-3 to TRBJ1-1; D is undetermined. Between the trimmed V and J ends, which lost 3 bases and 6 bases, there was a span of 8 bases. Germline CDR1 ENHRY, CDR2 SYGVKD. There are 12 residues in the CDR3. The chain's CDR3 is CAISDVGSEAFF. CDR3 DNA: TGTGCCATCAGTGATGTGGGCTCTGAAGCTTTCTTT.